This T cell receptor (beta chain) was obtained from a study of shared clonotypes between healthy human individuals. Original processing methods: Sequence data from immunoSEQ were junction-only and lacked quality scores; consequently, filtering differed. Libraries were prepared by immunoSEQ multiplex PCR; TCRdb keeps only in-frame clonotypes and omits some of them. The D gene and trimming were derived from the DNA, and the V and J assignments and clone size from that table. The table shows some 510,000 clones, with 70% to 80% occurring only once. This CDR3 has 13 amino acids. V lost 1 base and J 5 bases, leaving 7 bases between the germline ends. The germline V gene encodes CDR1 MGHRA and CDR2 YSYEKL.

The receptor was derived from a woman aged 40-49 years in good health. Some clones in this sample may be carry-over from other donors' samples. Sample: PBMCs. The genes are TRBV4-1 and TRBJ2-3, with D hard to call. CDR3 region: CASSQVRVDTQYF. Here the CDR3 DNA reads TGCGCCAGCAGCCAAGTTAGGGTAGATACGCAGTATTTT.